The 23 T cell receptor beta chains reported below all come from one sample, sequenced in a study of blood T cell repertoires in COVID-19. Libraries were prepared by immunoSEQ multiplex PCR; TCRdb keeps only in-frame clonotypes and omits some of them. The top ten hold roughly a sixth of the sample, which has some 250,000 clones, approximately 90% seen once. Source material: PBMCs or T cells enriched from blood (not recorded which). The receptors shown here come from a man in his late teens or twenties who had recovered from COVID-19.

The CDR3 loop reads CAARGDFNNEQFF. The DNA for the CDR3 is TGTGCCGCCAGGGGGGACTTCAACAATGAGCAGTTCTTC. The chain couples TRBV12-3 or TRBV12-4 to TRBJ2-1; D may be TRBD1 (7 bases). Trimming took off 11 bases at V and 5 bases at J, with 16 bases between the two ends. The CDR3 totals 13 residues.

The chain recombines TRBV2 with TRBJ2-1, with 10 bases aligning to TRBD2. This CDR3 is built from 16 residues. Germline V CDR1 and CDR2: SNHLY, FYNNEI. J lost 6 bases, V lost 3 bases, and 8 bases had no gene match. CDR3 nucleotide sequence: TGTGCCAGCAGTGAGCCGGCACTAGCGGGATCCAATGAGCAGTTCTTC. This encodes CASSEPALAGSNEQFF.

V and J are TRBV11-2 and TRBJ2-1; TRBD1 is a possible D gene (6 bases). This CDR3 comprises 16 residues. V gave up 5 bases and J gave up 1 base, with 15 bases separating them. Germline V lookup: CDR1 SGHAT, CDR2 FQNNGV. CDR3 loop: CASSTAGVASYNEQFF. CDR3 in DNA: TGTGCCAGCAGCACCGCAGGGGTGGCTTCCTACAATGAGCAGTTCTTC.

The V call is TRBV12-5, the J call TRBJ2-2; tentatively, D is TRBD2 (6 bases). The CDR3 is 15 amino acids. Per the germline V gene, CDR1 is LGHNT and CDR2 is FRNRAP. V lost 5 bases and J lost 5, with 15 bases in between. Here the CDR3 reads CASGLYTGGTGELFF. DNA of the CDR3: TGTGCTAGTGGTCTTTACACTGGGGGGACCGGGGAGCTGTTTTTT.

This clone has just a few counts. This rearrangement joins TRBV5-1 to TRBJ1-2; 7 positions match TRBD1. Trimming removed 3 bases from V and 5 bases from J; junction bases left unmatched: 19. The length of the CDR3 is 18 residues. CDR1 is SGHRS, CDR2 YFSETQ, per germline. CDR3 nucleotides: TGCGCCAGCAGCTGGAGGTACCGGGACAGCCTCAGGTTGTATGGCTACACCTTC. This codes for CASSWRYRDSLRLYGYTF. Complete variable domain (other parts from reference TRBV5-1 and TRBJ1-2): KAGVTQTPRYLIKTRGQQVTLSCSPISGHRSVSWYQQTPGQGLQFLFEYFSETQRNKGNFPGRFSGRQFSNSRSEMNVSTLELGDSALYLCASSWRYRDSLRLYGYTFGSGTRLTVV.

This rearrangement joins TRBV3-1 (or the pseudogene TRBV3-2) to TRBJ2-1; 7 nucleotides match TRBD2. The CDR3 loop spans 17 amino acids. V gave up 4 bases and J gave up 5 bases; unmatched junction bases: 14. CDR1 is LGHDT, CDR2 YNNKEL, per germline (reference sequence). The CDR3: CASSLRPSGLSHNEQFF. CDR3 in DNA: TGTGCCAGCAGCCTACGCCCTAGCGGCCTCTCTCACAATGAGCAGTTCTTC.

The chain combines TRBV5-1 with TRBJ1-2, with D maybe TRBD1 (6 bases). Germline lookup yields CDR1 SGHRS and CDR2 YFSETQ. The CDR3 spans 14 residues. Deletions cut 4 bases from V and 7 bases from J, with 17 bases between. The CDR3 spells CASSPEPTGFGYTF. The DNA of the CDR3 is TGCGCCAGCAGCCCAGAGCCTACAGGGTTTGGCTACACCTTC.

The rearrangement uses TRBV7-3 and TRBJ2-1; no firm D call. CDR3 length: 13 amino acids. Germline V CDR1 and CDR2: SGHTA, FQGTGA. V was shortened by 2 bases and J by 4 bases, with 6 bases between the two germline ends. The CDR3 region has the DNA TGTGCCAGCAGCTTAGGCAGTTACAATGAGCAGTTCTTC. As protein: CASSLGSYNEQFF.

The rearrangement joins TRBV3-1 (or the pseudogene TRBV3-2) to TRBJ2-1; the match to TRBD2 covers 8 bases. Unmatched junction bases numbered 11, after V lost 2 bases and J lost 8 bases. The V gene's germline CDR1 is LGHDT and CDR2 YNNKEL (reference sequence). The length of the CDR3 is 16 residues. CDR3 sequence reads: CASSQSASGSRDEQFF. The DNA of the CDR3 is TGTGCCAGCAGCCAATCCGCAAGCGGGAGTCGCGATGAGCAGTTCTTC.

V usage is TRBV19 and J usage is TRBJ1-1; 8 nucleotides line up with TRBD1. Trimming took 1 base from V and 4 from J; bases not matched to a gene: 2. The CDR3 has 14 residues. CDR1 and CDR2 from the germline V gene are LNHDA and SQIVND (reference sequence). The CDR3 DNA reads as TGTGCCAGTAGTATAGCAGGGGGCGGCACTGAAGCTTTCTTT. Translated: CASSIAGGGTEAFF.

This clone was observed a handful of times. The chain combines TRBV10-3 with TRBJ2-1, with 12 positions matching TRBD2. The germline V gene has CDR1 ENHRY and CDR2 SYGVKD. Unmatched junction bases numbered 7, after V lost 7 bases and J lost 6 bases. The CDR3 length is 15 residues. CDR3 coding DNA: TGTGCCATCAAAACCGGACTAGCGGGGCTCAATGAGCAGTTCTTC. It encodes CAIKTGLAGLNEQFF.

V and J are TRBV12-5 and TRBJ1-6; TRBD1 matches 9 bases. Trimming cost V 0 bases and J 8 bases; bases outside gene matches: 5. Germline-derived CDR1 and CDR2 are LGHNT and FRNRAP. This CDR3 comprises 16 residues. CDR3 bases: TGTGCTAGTGGTTTGGTTACAGGGGGCTCGGATTCACCCCTCCACTTT. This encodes CASGLVTGGSDSPLHF.

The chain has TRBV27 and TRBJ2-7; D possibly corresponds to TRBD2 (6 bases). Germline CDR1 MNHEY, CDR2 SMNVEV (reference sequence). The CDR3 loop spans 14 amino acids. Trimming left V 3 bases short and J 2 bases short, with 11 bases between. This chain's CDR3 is CASSFSERAYEQYF. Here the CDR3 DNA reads TGTGCCAGCAGTTTTAGTGAGCGGGCCTACGAGCAGTACTTC.

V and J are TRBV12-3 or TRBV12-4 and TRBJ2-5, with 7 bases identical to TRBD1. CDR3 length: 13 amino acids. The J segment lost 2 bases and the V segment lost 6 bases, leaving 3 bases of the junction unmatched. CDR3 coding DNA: TGTGCCAGCAGCTCGGGACAGCAAGAGACCCAGTACTTC. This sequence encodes CASSSGQQETQYF.

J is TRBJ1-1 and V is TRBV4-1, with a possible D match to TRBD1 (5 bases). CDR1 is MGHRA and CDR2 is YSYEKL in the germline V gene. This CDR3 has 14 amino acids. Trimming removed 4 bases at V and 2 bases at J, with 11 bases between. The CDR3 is CASSLGPDNTEAFF. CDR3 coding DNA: TGCGCCAGCAGCCTGGGGCCTGACAACACTGAAGCTTTCTTT.

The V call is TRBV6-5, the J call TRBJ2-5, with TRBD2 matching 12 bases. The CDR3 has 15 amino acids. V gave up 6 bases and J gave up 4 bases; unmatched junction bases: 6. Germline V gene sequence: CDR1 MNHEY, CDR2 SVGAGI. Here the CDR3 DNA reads TGTGCCAGCAGGTCTAGCGGGGGGGCCGTAGAGACCCAGTACTTC. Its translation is CASRSSGGAVETQYF.

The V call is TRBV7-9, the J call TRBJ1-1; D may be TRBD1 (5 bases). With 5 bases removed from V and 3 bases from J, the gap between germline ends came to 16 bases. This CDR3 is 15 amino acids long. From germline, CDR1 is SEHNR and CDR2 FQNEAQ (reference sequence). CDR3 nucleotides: TGTGCCAGCAGCCGTATGGCGGGGCTGGACACTGAAGCTTTCTTT. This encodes CASSRMAGLDTEAFF.

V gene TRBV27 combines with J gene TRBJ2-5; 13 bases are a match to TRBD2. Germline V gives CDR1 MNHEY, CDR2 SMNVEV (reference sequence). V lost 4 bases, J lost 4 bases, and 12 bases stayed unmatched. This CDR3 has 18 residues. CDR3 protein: CASSSTPAGLAGVETQYF. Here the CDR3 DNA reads TGTGCCAGCAGTTCTACCCCTGCCGGACTAGCGGGAGTAGAGACCCAGTACTTC.

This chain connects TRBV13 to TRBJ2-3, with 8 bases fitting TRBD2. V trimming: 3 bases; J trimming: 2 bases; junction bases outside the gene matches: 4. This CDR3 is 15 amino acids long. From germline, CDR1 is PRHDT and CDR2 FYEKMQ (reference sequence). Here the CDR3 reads CASSFGGADTDTQYF. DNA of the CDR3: TGTGCCAGCAGCTTCGGGGGGGCCGACACAGATACGCAGTATTTT. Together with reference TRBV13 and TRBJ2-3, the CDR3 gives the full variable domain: AAGVIQSPRHLIKEKRETATLKCYPIPRHDTVYWYQQGPGQDPQFLISFYEKMQSDKGSIPDRFSAQQFSDYHSELNMSSLELGDSALYFCASSFGGADTDTQYFGPGTRLTVL.

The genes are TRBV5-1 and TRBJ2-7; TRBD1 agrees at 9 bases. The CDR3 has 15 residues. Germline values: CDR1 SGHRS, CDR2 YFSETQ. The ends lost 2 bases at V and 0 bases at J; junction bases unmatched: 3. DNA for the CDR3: TGCGCCAGCAGCTTCGACAGGGGGGACTCCTACGAGCAGTACTTC. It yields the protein CASSFDRGDSYEQYF.

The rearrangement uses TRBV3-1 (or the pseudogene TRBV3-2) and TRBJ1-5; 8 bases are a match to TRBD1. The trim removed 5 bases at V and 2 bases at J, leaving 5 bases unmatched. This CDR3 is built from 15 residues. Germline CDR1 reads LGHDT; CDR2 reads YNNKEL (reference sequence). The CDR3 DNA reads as TGTGCCAGCAGCGATGGACAGGGACGCAATCAGCCCCAGCATTTT. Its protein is CASSDGQGRNQPQHF.

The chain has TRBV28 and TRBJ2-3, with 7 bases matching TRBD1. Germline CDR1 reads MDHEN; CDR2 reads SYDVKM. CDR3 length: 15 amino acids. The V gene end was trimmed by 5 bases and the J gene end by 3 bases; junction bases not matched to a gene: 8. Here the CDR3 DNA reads TGTGCCAGCAGTACACAGGGGAAGGGTACAGATACGCAGTATTTT. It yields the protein CASSTQGKGTDTQYF.

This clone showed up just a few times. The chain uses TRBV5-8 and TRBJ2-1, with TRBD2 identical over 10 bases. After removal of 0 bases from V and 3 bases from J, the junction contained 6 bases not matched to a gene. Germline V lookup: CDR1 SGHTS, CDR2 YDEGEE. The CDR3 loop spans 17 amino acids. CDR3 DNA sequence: TGTGCCAGCAGCTTGGGCGGGACTAGCGCTAACTACAATGAGCAGTTCTTC. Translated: CASSLGGTSANYNEQFF.